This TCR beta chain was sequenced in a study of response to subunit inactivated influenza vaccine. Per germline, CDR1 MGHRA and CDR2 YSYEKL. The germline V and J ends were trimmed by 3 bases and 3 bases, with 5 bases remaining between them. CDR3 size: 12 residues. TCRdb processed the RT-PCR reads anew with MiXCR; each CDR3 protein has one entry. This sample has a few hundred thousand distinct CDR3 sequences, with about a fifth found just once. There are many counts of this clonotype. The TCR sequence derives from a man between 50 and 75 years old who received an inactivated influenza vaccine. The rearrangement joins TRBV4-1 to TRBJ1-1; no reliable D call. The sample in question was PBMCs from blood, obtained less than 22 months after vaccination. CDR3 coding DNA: TGCGCCAGCAGCCACCGGGACACTGAAGCTTTCTTT. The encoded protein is CASSHRDTEAFF.